This T cell receptor beta chain was recorded in a study of glioma-infiltrating T cells. Study outcomes and limitations: CDR3 overlap between tissue and blood was very small. Gliomas, especially low-grade, showed above-expected tissue-blood divergence; non-neoplastic patients showed below.

Looked up from germline, CDR1 is KGHSH and CDR2 is LQKENI. This CDR3 region has 16 residues. Deletions cut 0 bases from V and 4 bases from J, with 16 bases between. The iRepertoire nested amplicon-rescue multiplex PCR amplified TCR alpha and beta CDR3s from RNA. TCRdb passed the multiplex PCR reads through MiXCR, listing each CDR3 protein once. The sample shows approximately 110,000 distinct CDR3 sequences, roughly 20% of them seen only once. The sample holds many counts of this clonotype. Its specificity is not known. This chain joins TRBV18 and TRBJ2-7, with a weak D call TRBD1 (5 bases). The sequencing sample was made of glioma tissue, nonneoplastic brain tissue, or PBMCs (not recorded which). This TCR was sampled from a human donor with low-grade glioma or glioblastoma, undergoing nonglioma brain surgery, or in good health (not recorded which). The CDR3 here is CASSPPQDRANYEQYF. The CDR3 nucleotides read TGTGCCAGCTCACCACCGCAAGACAGAGCTAATTACGAGCAGTACTTC.